The 15 T cell receptor beta chains below come from one sample, sequenced in a study of graft-versus-host responses after intestinal transplantation. Clones were read by immunoSEQ multiplex PCR, and TCRdb kept only the in-frame ones, dropping some. In the table there are fewer than 25,000 clones, roughly 42% of which are singletons. The specimen was alloreactive CD4+ T cells from a mixed lymphocyte reaction culture, collected before intestinal transplant. As to subset: CFSE-low proliferating T cells sorted from roughly six-day pre-transplant mixed lymphocyte reaction (GvH or HvG direction). Receptor source: a human patient who received an intestinal transplant.

CDR3 loop: CSTRIGTGVSYEQYF. The CDR3 bases are TGCAGTACAAGAATCGGGACAGGTGTCTCCTACGAGCAGTACTTC. V gene TRBV29-1 combines with J gene TRBJ2-7, with TRBD1 matching over 8 bases. The CDR3 runs 15 residues. In germline, CDR1 is SQVTM, CDR2 ANQGSEA.

This clone was observed a handful of times. J is TRBJ2-7 and V is TRBV27; 8 positions match TRBD2. J gave up 9 bases and V 5 bases, and 18 bases lay outside the gene matches. The germline CDR1 and CDR2 sequences are MNHEY and SMNVEV (reference sequence). The CDR3 contains 16 residues. This CDR3 is CASSIPVSGAVARQYF. The CDR3 region has the DNA TGTGCCAGCAGTATACCAGTTAGCGGGGCTGTGGCGCGGCAGTACTTC.

The chain joins TRBV28 to TRBJ1-5; D possibly corresponds to TRBD1 (5 bases). The V end was cut by 2 bases, the J end by 7 bases, with 6 bases between. The CDR3 spans 12 residues. Germline CDR1 reads MDHEN; CDR2 reads SYDVKM. The CDR3 spells CASSLTGQPQHF. In DNA form, the CDR3 reads TGTGCCAGCAGTTTAACAGGCCAGCCCCAGCATTTT.

The chain links TRBV9 to TRBJ2-1, with D hard to call. With 0 bases removed from V and 0 bases from J, the gap between germline ends came to 10 bases. Germline lookup yields CDR1 SGDLS and CDR2 YYNGEE. This CDR3 contains 16 residues. The DNA of the CDR3 is TGTGCCAGCAGCGTAGAAGCACCGAGCTCCTACAATGAGCAGTTCTTC. Translated: CASSVEAPSSYNEQFF.

This clone was seen a handful of times. The chain has TRBV12-5 and TRBJ2-7; a weak D match, TRBD1 (6 bases). Germline CDR1 reads LGHNT; CDR2 reads FRNRAP. V shed 3 bases and J shed 0 bases, with 9 bases lying between them. The CDR3 consists of 14 residues. In DNA, the CDR3 is TGTGCTAGTGGTTTCGTGGGACACTCCTACGAGCAGTACTTC. It codes for CASGFVGHSYEQYF.

This clone was found a few times. The rearrangement uses TRBV5-8 and TRBJ2-5, with no clear D. V lost 4 bases, J lost 7 bases, and 5 bases lay in between. Germline-derived CDR1 and CDR2 are SGHTS and YDEGEE. The CDR3 sequence is 10 residues long. In DNA form, the CDR3 reads TGTGCCAGCAGCCTTAGGACCCAGTACTTC. It is translated as CASSLRTQYF.

The CDR3 bases are TGTGCCAGCAGCTTAGGTTTAGCGGGAGGGATCAATGAGCAGTTCTTC. It specifies CASSLGLAGGINEQFF. The chain couples TRBV7-2 to TRBJ2-1; 11 bases agree with TRBD2. The germline CDR1 and CDR2 sequences are SGHTA and FQGNSA. The ends lost 1 base at V and 6 bases at J; junction bases unmatched: 5. The length of the CDR3 is 16 residues.

This clone was seen a few times. CDR3 protein: CASSIPWGQRPPEAFF. The CDR3 DNA sequence: TGTGCCAGTAGTATCCCTTGGGGACAGCGTCCACCTGAAGCTTTCTTT. V and J are TRBV19 and TRBJ1-1, with TRBD1 matching 7 bases. CDR1 is LNHDA, CDR2 SQIVND, per germline (reference sequence). This CDR3 spans 16 amino acids. Trimming cost V 3 bases and J 6 bases; bases outside gene matches: 13. The complete variable domain, with remaining parts taken from reference TRBV19 and TRBJ1-1, reads DGGITQSPKYLFRKEGQNVTLSCEQNLNHDAMYWYRQDPGQGLRLIYYSQIVNDFQKGDIAEGYSVSREKKESFPLTVTSAQKNPTAFYLCASSIPWGQRPPEAFFGQGTRLTVV.

The gene calls are TRBV7-2 and TRBJ1-3, with 8 bases identical to TRBD1. Germline CDR1 is SGHTA and CDR2 is FQGNSA. V shed 5 bases, J shed 3 bases, and the junction held 6 bases outside the gene matches. CDR3 size: 15 residues. The CDR3 reads CASSIRTGLGNTIYF. CDR3 coding DNA: TGTGCCAGCAGCATCAGGACAGGGCTTGGAAACACCATATATTTT.

V usage is TRBV18 and J usage is TRBJ2-7; the match to TRBD1 covers 9 bases. V shed 6 bases, J shed 7 bases, and the junction held 7 bases outside the gene matches. The germline gives CDR1 KGHSH, CDR2 LQKENI. This CDR3 region has 13 residues. DNA for the CDR3: TGTGCCAGCTCCCGGGACAGGGCTCGGGAGCAGTACTTC. This gives the protein CASSRDRAREQYF.

This clone was detected a few times. The chain employs TRBV6-6 and TRBJ1-2, with D uncertain. The germline V and J ends were trimmed by 7 bases and 2 bases, with 14 bases remaining between them. This CDR3 has 14 residues. The germline V gene has CDR1 MNHNY and CDR2 SVGAGI (reference sequence). This CDR3 reads CASTSTPRNYGYTF. The CDR3, as DNA: TGTGCCAGCACCTCGACACCTCGGAACTATGGCTACACCTTC.

V usage is TRBV5-1 and J usage is TRBJ1-2, with 9 nucleotides matching TRBD1. Per the germline V gene, CDR1 is SGHRS and CDR2 is YFSETQ. The CDR3 consists of 13 residues. The J segment lost 11 bases and the V segment lost 4 bases, leaving 9 bases of the junction unmatched. CDR3 bases: TGCGCCAGCAGCCCGGGGACAGGGATCTGGTACACCTTC. This translates into CASSPGTGIWYTF. The full variable domain, in which reference TRBV5-1 and TRBJ1-2 provide the parts outside the CDR3, is KAGVTQTPRYLIKTRGQQVTLSCSPISGHRSVSWYQQTPGQGLQFLFEYFSETQRNKGNFPGRFSGRQFSNSRSEMNVSTLELGDSALYLCASSPGTGIWYTFGSGTRLTVV.

The chain employs TRBV30 and TRBJ1-2; D not certain. Germline assignment: CDR1 GTSNPN and CDR2 SVGIG (reference sequence). V was trimmed by 3 bases and J by 7 bases, leaving 9 bases between them. The CDR3 runs to 11 residues. CDR3 residues: CAWRALIGYTF. The CDR3 region has the DNA TGTGCCTGGAGAGCTTTAATTGGCTACACCTTC. The full variable domain, rest sourced from reference TRBV30 and TRBJ1-2, is SQTIHQWPATLVQPVGSPLSLECTVEGTSNPNLYWYRQAAGRGLQLLFYSVGIGQISSEVPQNLSASRPQDRQFILSSKKLLLSDSGFYLCAWRALIGYTFGSGTRLTVV.

In this sample, this clone turned up a few times. This rearrangement joins TRBV6-6 to TRBJ2-7, with 10 positions matching TRBD2. The germline gives CDR1 MNHNY, CDR2 SVGAGI (reference sequence). J lost 0 bases, V lost 7 bases, and 3 bases had no gene match. The CDR3 extends over 14 amino acids. The CDR3 here is CASKLAGSSYEQYF. The DNA of the CDR3 is TGTGCCAGCAAACTAGCGGGGAGCTCCTACGAGCAGTACTTC.

The chain links TRBV15 to TRBJ1-5, with D tentatively TRBD1 (5 bases). Trimming stripped 1 base from V and 6 bases from J, with 16 bases between. Germline V lookup: CDR1 LNHNV, CDR2 YYDKDF (reference sequence). This CDR3 contains 16 residues. In DNA form, the CDR3 reads TGTGCCACCAGCAGAGGTTTGGGGGGAGGTGTTCAGCCCCAGCATTTT. Translating gives CATSRGLGGGVQPQHF.